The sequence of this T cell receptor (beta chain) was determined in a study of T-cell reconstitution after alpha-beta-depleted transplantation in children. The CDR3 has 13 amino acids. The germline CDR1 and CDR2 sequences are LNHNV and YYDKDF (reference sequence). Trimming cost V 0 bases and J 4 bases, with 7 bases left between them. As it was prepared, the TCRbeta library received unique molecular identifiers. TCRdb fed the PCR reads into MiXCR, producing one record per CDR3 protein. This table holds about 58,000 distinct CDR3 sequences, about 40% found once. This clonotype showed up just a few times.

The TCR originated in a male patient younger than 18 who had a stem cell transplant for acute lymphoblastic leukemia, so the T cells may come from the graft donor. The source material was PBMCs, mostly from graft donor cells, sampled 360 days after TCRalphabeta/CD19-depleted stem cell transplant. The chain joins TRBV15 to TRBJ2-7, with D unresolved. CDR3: CATSRDHAYEQYF. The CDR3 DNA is TGTGCCACCAGCAGAGATCATGCGTACGAGCAGTACTTC.